This entry lists 32 T cell receptor beta chains sequenced from one sample in a study of CD8+ T cells in alopecia areata. RNA extraction was followed by reverse transcription into cDNA, which acted as the sequencing template. Assay used: immunoSEQ multiplex PCR; TCRdb lists only in-frame clones, some missing. Of about 15,000 clones in the sample, more than 45% were seen once. Researchers gathered lesional scalp punch biopsies and peripheral blood from patients with alopecia areata. The sequenced sample was skin. The receptors derive from a human donor with alopecia areata.

The chain combines TRBV7-6 with TRBJ1-5, with a possible D match to TRBD1 (5 bases). Germline CDR1 is SGHVS and CDR2 is FNYEAQ. The germline V and J ends were trimmed by 5 bases and 1 base, with 15 bases remaining between them. The CDR3 is made up of 16 amino acids. CDR3 DNA sequence: TGTGCCAGCAGCGCGTCGACAGCTAACAGCAATCAGCCCCAGCATTTT. This translates into CASSASTANSNQPQHF.

The CDR3 here is CASQVTRGANNEQFF. In nucleotides, the CDR3 is TGCGCCAGCCAAGTTACCCGGGGGGCGAACAATGAGCAGTTCTTC. This chain connects TRBV4-1 to TRBJ2-1, with D perhaps TRBD2 (7 bases). The CDR3 loop spans 15 amino acids. Germline values: CDR1 MGHRA, CDR2 YSYEKL. The V end lost 8 bases, the J end lost 5 bases, and 19 bases lay between the germline ends.

The genes are TRBV5-6 and TRBJ2-7, with D tentatively TRBD2 (6 bases). Trimming stripped 6 bases from V and 2 bases from J, with 18 bases between. Germline V lookup: CDR1 SGHDT, CDR2 YYEEEE. The CDR3 is 15 amino acids. CDR3 sequence (DNA): TGTGCCAGCACCAAAGCAGGCGGGGCCACCTACGAGCAGTACTTC. The encoded protein is CASTKAGGATYEQYF.

The chain uses TRBV5-1 and TRBJ2-5; unclear D gene. V lost 5 bases to trimming and J lost 5 bases, with 13 bases between them. CDR1 is SGHRS, CDR2 YFSETQ, per germline. The CDR3 loop spans 13 amino acids. CDR3 protein: CASRTNPRETQYF. The CDR3 nucleotides are TGCGCCAGCAGGACGAACCCGAGGGAGACCCAGTACTTC.

The V and J genes are TRBV14 and TRBJ2-7; a possible D gene is TRBD2 (6 bases). The CDR3 is 14 amino acids. Germline V lookup: CDR1 SGHDN, CDR2 FVKESK. The ends were cut back, 4 bases at V and 3 bases at J, with 13 bases in the middle. CDR3 in amino acids: CASSPRRRDYEQYF. CDR3 nucleotides: TGTGCCAGCAGCCCCCGGCGGAGGGACTACGAGCAGTACTTC. The complete variable domain, with remaining parts taken from reference TRBV14 and TRBJ2-7, reads EAGVTQFPSHSVIEKGQTVTLRCDPISGHDNLYWYRRVMGKEIKFLLHFVKESKQDESGMPNNRFLAERTGGTYSTLKVQPAELEDSGVYFCASSPRRRDYEQYFGPGTRLTVT.

V is TRBV5-1 and J is TRBJ2-1, with 15 bases that match TRBD2. In germline, CDR1 is SGHRS, CDR2 YFSETQ. V was pared by 4 bases and J by 3 bases, with 5 bases of the junction left unmatched. CDR3 length: 17 amino acids. This chain's CDR3 is CASSRTSGRVVYNEQFF. The CDR3 DNA reads as TGCGCCAGCAGCCGGACTAGCGGGAGGGTAGTCTACAATGAGCAGTTCTTC.

This clone has only one observation. The rearrangement links TRBV11-2 to TRBJ2-7; possibly TRBD1 for D (6 bases). CDR3 size: 15 residues. Trimming removed 2 bases at V and 6 bases at J, with 17 bases between. Per germline, CDR1 SGHAT and CDR2 FQNNGV. CDR3 region: CASSLRTVSRGEQYF. DNA of the CDR3: TGTGCCAGCAGCTTACGGACAGTCTCACGAGGCGAGCAGTACTTC.

The count of this clone is one. The chain carries TRBV4-1 and TRBJ1-1; the D is unclear. Looked up from germline, CDR1 is MGHRA and CDR2 is YSYEKL. V was shortened by 7 bases and J by 1 base, with 13 bases between the two germline ends. The CDR3 extends over 14 amino acids. The CDR3 DNA follows: TGCGCCAGCACCCCACACCCGGAGAACACTGAAGCTTTCTTT. This sequence encodes CASTPHPENTEAFF.

This clone was counted only a few times. The chain has TRBV19 and TRBJ2-7; TRBD2 aligns across 7 bases. V gave up 1 base and J gave up 2 bases; unmatched junction bases: 2. The V gene's germline CDR1 is LNHDA and CDR2 SQIVND (reference sequence). This CDR3 is 14 amino acids long. The CDR3 here is CASSIALAAYEQYF. The CDR3 coding sequence is TGTGCCAGTAGTATAGCCCTAGCGGCCTACGAGCAGTACTTC. The full variable domain, rest sourced from reference TRBV19 and TRBJ2-7, is DGGITQSPKYLFRKEGQNVTLSCEQNLNHDAMYWYRQDPGQGLRLIYYSQIVNDFQKGDIAEGYSVSREKKESFPLTVTSAQKNPTAFYLCASSIALAAYEQYFGPGTRLTVT.

The V gene is TRBV5-1, the J gene TRBJ2-7; a possible D gene is TRBD2 (6 bases). The CDR3 loop spans 16 amino acids. Germline V gene sequence: CDR1 SGHRS, CDR2 YFSETQ. V dropped 4 bases and J dropped 5 bases, with 22 bases sitting between them. The CDR3 bases are TGCGCCAGCAGCCCCGGAGGGTTTTTGCCGGGGAACGAGCAGTACTTC. Protein product: CASSPGGFLPGNEQYF. Based on the CDR3 plus reference TRBV5-1 and TRBJ2-7, the full variable domain is KAGVTQTPRYLIKTRGQQVTLSCSPISGHRSVSWYQQTPGQGLQFLFEYFSETQRNKGNFPGRFSGRQFSNSRSEMNVSTLELGDSALYLCASSPGGFLPGNEQYFGPGTRLTVT.

V is TRBV5-4 and J is TRBJ2-7, with D maybe TRBD2 (6 bases). V lost 2 bases and J lost 3, with 9 bases in between. This CDR3 has 13 amino acids. Germline CDR1 reads SGHNT; CDR2 reads YYREEE (reference sequence). CDR3 nucleotide sequence: TGTGCCAGCAGCTTAGACGGGGGCTACGAGCAGTACTTC. Amino acids: CASSLDGGYEQYF.

V gene TRBV6-1 combines with J gene TRBJ2-7, with D perhaps matching TRBD1 or TRBD2 (5 bases each). The germline CDR1 and CDR2 sequences are MNHNS and SASEGT. The V and J ends lost 6 bases and 0 bases respectively, with 15 bases between them. The CDR3 consists of 15 residues. For the CDR3, the DNA is TGTGCCAGCAGGGACCTGGGTGGGACCTCCTACGAGCAGTACTTC. Translating it yields CASRDLGGTSYEQYF.

The chain joins TRBV19 to TRBJ2-6, with 7 bases identical to TRBD2. V gave up 11 bases and J gave up 0 bases; unmatched junction bases: 13. This CDR3 contains 17 residues. Germline V gene sequence: CDR1 LNHDA, CDR2 SQIVND (reference sequence). CDR3 DNA: TGTGCCTCGGGGGGTTGGGCTCTGTCCTCTGGGGCCAACGTCCTGACTTTC. This sequence encodes CASGGWALSSGANVLTF.

The chain's CDR3 is CASSPSTGTGELFF. For the CDR3, the DNA is TGTGCCAGCAGCCCTTCCACGGGGACCGGGGAGCTGTTTTTT. The chain carries TRBV14 and TRBJ2-2, with a tentative D call TRBD2 (5 bases). The germline CDR1 and CDR2 sequences are SGHDN and FVKESK. The CDR3 extends over 14 amino acids. V lost 4 bases and J 5 bases, leaving 11 bases between the germline ends.

This chain links TRBV18 with TRBJ2-4; D is perhaps TRBD1 (6 bases). CDR3 length: 17 residues. Trimming cost V 2 bases and J 2 bases, with 16 bases left between them. CDR1 is KGHSH and CDR2 is LQKENI in the germline V gene. CDR3 sequence (DNA): TGTGCCAGCTCACCAATGCAGGGGCGCACTACCAAAAACATTCAGTACTTC. Translation: CASSPMQGRTTKNIQYF. The full variable domain, with the rest looked up from reference TRBV18 and TRBJ2-4, is NAGVMQNPRHLVRRRGQEARLRCSPMKGHSHVYWYRQLPEEGLKFMVYLQKENIIDESGMPKERFSAEFPKEGPSILRIQQVVRGDSAAYFCASSPMQGRTTKNIQYFGAGTRLSVL.

V is TRBV4-1 and J is TRBJ2-6; D is undetermined. This CDR3 is built from 16 residues. V lost 4 bases and J lost 2, with 12 bases in between. From germline, CDR1 is MGHRA and CDR2 YSYEKL. The CDR3 DNA follows: TGCGCCAGCAGCCGAGCAAGCTGGCCTGGGGCCAACGTCCTGACTTTC. It translates to CASSRASWPGANVLTF.

The V call is TRBV14, the J call TRBJ2-7; 7 nucleotides align to TRBD1. CDR3 length equals 16 residues. V lost 0 bases and J lost 4; bases outside the gene matches: 9. Germline CDR1 is SGHDN and CDR2 is FVKESK. CDR3 coding DNA: TGTGCCAGCAGCCAAGAACCATGGGGACAGAGATACGAGCAGTACTTC. It yields the protein CASSQEPWGQRYEQYF.

This clone was picked up a small number of times. V and J are TRBV12-5 and TRBJ2-3; 11 nucleotides line up with TRBD2. J gave up 3 bases and V 1 base, and 9 bases lay outside the gene matches. This CDR3 contains 18 residues. CDR1 and CDR2 (germline): LGHNT, FRNRAP. The CDR3 DNA sequence: TGTGCTAGTGGTTTGGCCACCACTAGCGGGAGTTTAACAGATACGCAGTATTTT. It is translated as CASGLATTSGSLTDTQYF.

The J gene is TRBJ1-2, the V gene TRBV29-1, with D possibly TRBD1 on 5 matching bases. CDR1 is SQVTM and CDR2 is ANQGSEA in the germline V gene. The CDR3 is 15 residues long. Trimming took 4 bases from V and 4 from J, leaving 19 bases between them. DNA of the CDR3: TGCAGCGTTGCGATCCAGGGTTCGGATAGCTATGGCTACACCTTC. It is translated as CSVAIQGSDSYGYTF.

The chain is built from TRBV27 and TRBJ2-1; 10 bases are shared with TRBD2. CDR1 and CDR2 (germline): MNHEY, SMNVEV (reference sequence). J gave up 2 bases and V 7 bases, and 8 bases lay outside the gene matches. CDR3 length: 16 amino acids. The CDR3 DNA follows: TGTGCCAGCATTCCCCAAGCGGGAGGGACCTACAATGAGCAGTTCTTC. Its translation: CASIPQAGGTYNEQFF.

J is TRBJ2-1 and V is TRBV29-1; 10 bases fit TRBD2. CDR3 length: 13 residues. Germline V CDR1 and CDR2: SQVTM, ANQGSEA. J was trimmed by 9 bases and V by 3 bases; bases with no gene match: 5. The CDR3 region is CSVEGLAGVEQFF. The CDR3 region has the DNA TGCAGCGTTGAGGGGCTAGCGGGAGTTGAGCAGTTCTTC.

The J gene is TRBJ2-3, the V gene TRBV6-5; D unclear. The CDR3 length is 13 residues. V was pared by 2 bases and J by 7 bases, with 10 bases between. Germline CDR1 reads MNHEY; CDR2 reads SVGAGI. For the CDR3, the DNA is TGTGCCAGCAGTTACCCCGATAGAAATACGCAGTATTTT. Its translation is CASSYPDRNTQYF.

This clone is labeled as medium-sized. The chain is built from TRBV5-1 and TRBJ2-7; D unresolved. Germline assignment: CDR1 SGHRS and CDR2 YFSETQ. Trimming removed 7 bases at V and 0 bases at J, with 11 bases between. The length of the CDR3 is 13 residues. Here the CDR3 DNA reads TGCGCCAGCCGCTATGGGTTCTCCTACGAGCAGTACTTC. As protein: CASRYGFSYEQYF.

The chain is built from TRBV29-1 and TRBJ2-7; 11 bases fit TRBD1. CDR3 length equals 14 residues. With V trimmed by 6 bases and J by 4 bases, 8 bases remained unmatched. The germline gives CDR1 SQVTM, CDR2 ANQGSEA. The DNA for the CDR3 is TGCAGCGTGGGGGGGACAGGGGGGCTTTACGAGCAGTACTTC. This sequence encodes CSVGGTGGLYEQYF.

The rearrangement joins TRBV7-9 to TRBJ2-5, with 7 bases matching TRBD2. From germline, CDR1 is SEHNR and CDR2 FQNEAQ (reference sequence). CDR3 size: 16 residues. The ends lost 5 bases at V and 1 base at J; junction bases unmatched: 10. The CDR3 region is CASSQPGRRTQETQYF. DNA of the CDR3: TGTGCCAGCAGCCAGCCCGGGAGGAGAACCCAAGAGACCCAGTACTTC.

This clone was detected only a few times. The chain links TRBV7-9 to TRBJ2-1, with TRBD2 as a possible D gene (5 bases). Trimming shortened V by 5 bases and J by 9 bases, and 17 bases separated the two germline ends. The length of the CDR3 is 14 residues. Germline V gene data show CDR1 as SEHNR and CDR2 as FQNEAQ (reference sequence). The CDR3 coding sequence is TGTGCCAGCAGCCCAGCCGGGAACTCGGGTGAGCAGTTCTTC. Amino acid sequence: CASSPAGNSGEQFF.

This clone was picked up a small number of times. This chain links TRBV9 with TRBJ2-1, with 8 bases identical to TRBD2. Germline V CDR1 and CDR2: SGDLS, YYNGEE. The CDR3 covers 17 residues. Trimming cost V 0 bases and J 9 bases; bases outside gene matches: 14. CDR3 nucleotides: TGTGCCAGCAGCGTAGTCGCCTCTGAGGGACTAGGGATTGAGCAGTTCTTC. This gives the protein CASSVVASEGLGIEQFF.

The J gene is TRBJ2-1, the V gene TRBV7-9; D may be TRBD2 (7 bases). Per the germline V gene, CDR1 is SEHNR and CDR2 is FQNEAQ (reference sequence). This CDR3 contains 18 residues. Trimming took 5 bases from V and 8 from J, leaving 28 bases between them. Written as DNA, the CDR3 is TGTGCCAGCAGCCCTCGGGGGGCGACGGGCGGGAGTGCCGATGAGCAGTTCTTC. Protein product: CASSPRGATGGSADEQFF.

The chain couples TRBV18 to TRBJ1-1; 7 nucleotides match TRBD1. With V trimmed by 3 bases and J by 7 bases, 14 bases remained unmatched. CDR1 and CDR2 (germline): KGHSH, LQKENI. The CDR3 covers 16 residues. The CDR3 protein is CASSPEILTGPSEAFF. As DNA, the CDR3 is TGTGCCAGCTCACCTGAGATACTGACAGGGCCGAGTGAAGCTTTCTTT.

The table lists this clone with a few counts. The rearrangement joins TRBV11-2 to TRBJ2-7, with a tentative D call TRBD1 (6 bases). Germline V gene lookup returns CDR1 SGHAT and CDR2 FQNNGV. This CDR3 is 15 amino acids long. V gave up 5 bases and J gave up 2 bases, with 16 bases separating them. CDR3 DNA: TGTGCCAGCAGCCCTGTGGGGGCGGCAACCTACGAGCAGTACTTC. Translation gives CASSPVGAATYEQYF.

This clone is categorized as medium-sized. The chain couples TRBV4-1 to TRBJ2-1; TRBD2 might be the D (7 bases). The CDR3 length is 16 residues. The germline V gene encodes CDR1 MGHRA and CDR2 YSYEKL. Trimming stripped 1 base from V and 5 bases from J, with 15 bases between. The CDR3 here is CASSQVTRGANNEQFF. In DNA, the CDR3 is TGCGCCAGCAGCCAAGTTACCCGGGGGGCGAACAATGAGCAGTTCTTC.

On this clone: A junction boundary mismatches the germline segment, possibly from a read error. The identical CDR3 is also encoded by other nucleotide sequences in the sample. V and J are TRBV27 and TRBJ2-7; 14 bases map to TRBD2. Germline-derived CDR1 and CDR2 are MNHEY and SMNVEV (reference sequence). CDR3 length equals 18 residues. The CDR3 DNA reads as TGTGCCAGCAGCAGCGGACTAGCGGGAGGTACCAGCTCCTACGAGCAGTATTTC. Protein product: CASSSGLAGGTSSYEQYF.